Each of the 6 T cell receptor beta chains below was sequenced from the same sample in a study of blood T cell repertoires in COVID-19. TCRdb's table, derived via immunoSEQ multiplex PCR, lists solely in-frame clones and lacks some. The table lists some 250,000 clones, about 87% of them singletons. Sequencing was done on a sample of peripheral blood. The receptors originated from a woman in her fifties or sixties with COVID-19, enrolled during active disease.

The chain joins TRBV5-1 to TRBJ2-1; 7 bases agree with TRBD2. The CDR3 has 15 amino acids. Germline lookup yields CDR1 SGHRS and CDR2 YFSETQ. V shed 4 bases, J shed 4 bases, and the junction held 8 bases outside the gene matches. Here the CDR3 DNA reads TGCGCCAGCAGCCCGACTAGCCGAGTATACAATGAGCAGTTCTTC. This gives the protein CASSPTSRVYNEQFF.

The chain links TRBV9 to TRBJ2-5; 9 bases are shared with TRBD2. V lost 7 bases and J lost 5; bases outside the gene matches: 12. The germline V gene has CDR1 SGDLS and CDR2 YYNGEE. CDR3 length equals 15 residues. The CDR3 bases are TGTGCCAGCGGTTTTGGCGGGAGGGCAGGGGAGACCCAGTACTTC. Its protein is CASGFGGRAGETQYF.

The chain carries TRBV12-3 or TRBV12-4 and TRBJ1-5; D not resolved. The germline V and J ends were trimmed by 5 bases and 4 bases, with 6 bases remaining between them. This CDR3 has 12 residues. CDR3 amino acids: CASSPQNQPQHF. As DNA, the CDR3 is TGTGCCAGCAGTCCCCAAAATCAGCCCCAGCATTTT.

The chain employs TRBV6-1 and TRBJ2-7; a possible D gene is TRBD1 (6 bases). The CDR3 runs 14 residues. Germline V lookup: CDR1 MNHNS, CDR2 SASEGT. V was trimmed by 3 bases and J by 2 bases, leaving 11 bases between them. CDR3 protein: CASSDRGWTYEQYF. CDR3 DNA: TGTGCCAGCAGTGACAGGGGTTGGACCTACGAGCAGTACTTC.

The gene calls are TRBV2 and TRBJ1-1; a possible D gene is TRBD1 (6 bases). The V end lost 4 bases, the J end lost 4 bases, and 10 bases lay between the germline ends. The CDR3 runs to 13 residues. In germline, CDR1 is SNHLY, CDR2 FYNNEI. CDR3: CASSVEGGTEAFF. The DNA of the CDR3 is TGTGCCAGCAGTGTCGAAGGGGGCACTGAAGCTTTCTTT.

In this sample, this clone turned up a few times. V is TRBV28 and J is TRBJ2-1, with 9 positions matching TRBD1. CDR1 and CDR2 from the germline V gene are MDHEN and SYDVKM. CDR3 length: 15 residues. After removal of 7 bases from V and 0 bases from J, the junction contained 4 bases not matched to a gene. CDR3 nucleotides: TGTGCCAGCAAGATGACAGGGGGCTCCTACAATGAGCAGTTCTTC. Translated: CASKMTGGSYNEQFF. The full variable domain, in which reference TRBV28 and TRBJ2-1 provide the parts outside the CDR3, is DVKVTQSSRYLVKRTGEKVFLECVQDMDHENMFWYRQDPGLGLRLIYFSYDVKMKEKGDIPEGYSVSREKKERFSLILESASTNQTSMYLCASKMTGGSYNEQFFGPGTRLTVL.